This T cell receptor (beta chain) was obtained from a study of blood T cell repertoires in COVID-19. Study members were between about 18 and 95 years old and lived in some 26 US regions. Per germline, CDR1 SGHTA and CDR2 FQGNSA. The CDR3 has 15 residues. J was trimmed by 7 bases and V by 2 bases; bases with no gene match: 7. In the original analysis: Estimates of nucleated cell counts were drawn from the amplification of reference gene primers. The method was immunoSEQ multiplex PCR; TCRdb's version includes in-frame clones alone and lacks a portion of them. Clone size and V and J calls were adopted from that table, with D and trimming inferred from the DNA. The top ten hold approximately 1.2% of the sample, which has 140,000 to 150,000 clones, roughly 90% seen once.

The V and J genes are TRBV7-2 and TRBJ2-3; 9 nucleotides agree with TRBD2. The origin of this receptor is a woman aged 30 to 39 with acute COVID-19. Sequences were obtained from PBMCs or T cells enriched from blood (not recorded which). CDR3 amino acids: CASSLSPSGTNTQYF. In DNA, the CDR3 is TGTGCCAGCAGCTTAAGTCCTAGCGGGACTAATACGCAGTATTTT.